The 32 T cell receptor beta chains presented below share a single source sample, sequenced in a study of blood T cells in healthy people across ages. With a J-beta primer mix and a sample-barcoded 5' primer, a second PCR ran about 6 to 11 cycles. TCRdb independently ran MiXCR on the 5' RACE reads; one entry per CDR3 protein. The table includes fewer than 2,000,000 distinct CDR3 sequences, about 35% detected once. The specimen sequenced was blood. Every receptor here comes from a woman aged 25 to 39 in good health.

The V and J genes are TRBV6-4 and TRBJ2-1, with 7 bases matching TRBD1. Losses at the gene ends were 0 bases for V and 4 bases for J; bases not matched to a gene: 3. CDR3 length equals 15 residues. CDR1 is MRHNA and CDR2 is SNTAGT in the germline V gene. CDR3 amino acids: CASSDSFRGYNEQFF. The CDR3 DNA sequence: TGTGCCAGCAGTGACTCGTTCAGGGGGTACAATGAGCAGTTCTTC.

The chain is built from TRBV5-1 and TRBJ1-1; D may be TRBD1 (6 bases). V lost 5 bases and J lost 8, with 19 bases in between. The CDR3 covers 14 residues. Germline CDR1 is SGHRS and CDR2 is YFSETQ. The CDR3 DNA sequence: TGCGCCAGCAGAGAGGCGCTGGGGGGGGGCGAAGCTTTCTTT. The encoded protein is CASREALGGGEAFF.

The chain recombines TRBV21-1 with TRBJ1-1; the table's D call, TRBD1, has no DNA check behind it. TRBV21-1 is a documented pseudogene. This CDR3 is 17 amino acids long. The CDR3 spells CASSSPPGGVDYTEAFF. CDR3 nucleotide sequence: TGTGCCAGCAGCAGCCCCCCCGGGGGCGTTGACTACACTGAAGCTTTCTTT.

The genes are TRBV9 and TRBJ2-1, with D perhaps being TRBD1 or TRBD2 (5 bases each). The CDR3 has 15 residues. Trimming took off 6 bases at V and 11 bases at J, with 24 bases between the two ends. Germline loops: CDR1 SGDLS, CDR2 YYNGEE. The CDR3 bases are TGTGCCAGCACCCCTGAGGGGCAGGCTACAATGAAGCAGTTCTTC. The encoded protein is CASTPEGQATMKQFF.

V gene TRBV7-8 combines with J gene TRBJ1-2; the D is unclear. CDR1 and CDR2 (germline): SGHVS, FQNEAQ. V dropped 1 base and J dropped 4 bases, with 10 bases sitting between them. This CDR3 is 14 amino acids long. CDR3: CASSLDLHPYGYTF. The CDR3 DNA reads as TGTGCCAGCAGCTTAGATCTGCACCCCTATGGCTACACCTTC. The full variable domain, rest sourced from reference TRBV7-8 and TRBJ1-2, is GAGVSQSPRYKVAKRGQDVALRCDPISGHVSLFWYQQALGQGPEFLTYFQNEAQLDKSGLPSDRFFAERPEGSVSTLKIQRTQQEDSAVYLCASSLDLHPYGYTFGSGTRLTVV.

V is TRBV6-1 and J is TRBJ2-1; 8 positions agree with TRBD1. Germline V gene lookup returns CDR1 MNHNS and CDR2 SASEGT. Losses at the gene ends were 0 bases for V and 10 bases for J; bases not matched to a gene: 11. The CDR3 is 16 amino acids. For the CDR3, the DNA is TGTGCCAGCAGTGAAGCGCTTGGACAGGGAGTTGGGGAGCAGTTCTTC. Its translation: CASSEALGQGVGEQFF.

The chain links TRBV6-5 to TRBJ1-1; 7 positions agree with TRBD1. This CDR3 has 14 residues. J gave up 7 bases and V 5 bases, and 10 bases lay outside the gene matches. Germline V gives CDR1 MNHEY, CDR2 SVGAGI. CDR3 in DNA: TGTGCCAGCAGTCCCCCGGGACAGCGACTTGAAGCTTTCTTT. It specifies CASSPPGQRLEAFF.

This chain uses TRBV4-1 with TRBJ1-5; 8 bases are a match to TRBD1. Germline V CDR1 and CDR2: MGHRA, YSYEKL. Trimming at V came to 4 bases and at J to 0 bases, leaving 8 bases not matched to a gene. The CDR3 covers 17 residues. CDR3 region: CASSRDRTTNSNQPQHF. CDR3 DNA sequence: TGCGCCAGCAGCCGGGACAGGACAACAAATAGCAATCAGCCCCAGCATTTT.

The rearrangement links TRBV12-3 or TRBV12-4 to TRBJ2-3; no reliable D call. This CDR3 has 12 amino acids. The ends were cut back, 5 bases at V and 2 bases at J, with 5 bases in the middle. Here the CDR3 DNA reads TGTGCCAGCAGTAAATACACAGATACGCAGTATTTT. Amino acid sequence: CASSKYTDTQYF.

This clonotype has just one count. The gene calls are TRBV6-2 or TRBV6-3 and TRBJ2-7; the D gene is possibly TRBD2 (6 bases). From germline, CDR1 is MNHEY and CDR2 SVGEGT. The ends were cut back, 3 bases at V and 3 bases at J, with 18 bases in the middle. The CDR3 has 16 residues. CDR3 nucleotide sequence: TGTGCCAGCAGTTATCGGGAGTGGCGGGAAAGCTACGAGCAGTACTTC. Its translation: CASSYREWRESYEQYF.

The genes are TRBV11-2 and TRBJ2-7; 8 bases are shared with TRBD1. The CDR3 runs to 16 residues. Trimming took 2 bases from V and 6 from J; bases not matched to a gene: 12. Per germline, CDR1 SGHAT and CDR2 FQNNGV. The CDR3 DNA sequence: TGTGCCAGCAGCTTATTGCAGGGGGCGTTACTAGGCGAGCAGTACTTC. It is translated as CASSLLQGALLGEQYF.

In its sample, this clonotype was seen a few times. The V call is TRBV4-1, the J call TRBJ2-7; a possible D gene is TRBD1 (7 bases). This CDR3 is built from 15 residues. CDR1 and CDR2 from the germline V gene are MGHRA and YSYEKL. V lost 1 base to trimming and J lost 0 bases, with 10 bases between them. CDR3 protein: CASSQAGGHSYEQYF. CDR3 nucleotides: TGCGCCAGCAGCCAAGCAGGGGGGCACTCCTACGAGCAGTACTTC.

About this clonotype itself: It may be a read error: a sequence one base away is much more abundant. This sequence joins TRBV6-1 and TRBJ2-7, with D maybe TRBD1 (6 bases). The CDR3 spans 14 residues. Germline CDR1 reads MNHNS; CDR2 reads SASEGT. The chain's CDR3 is CASSEGGQTYGQYF. In nucleotides, the CDR3 is TGTGCCAGCAGTGAAGGGGGGCAGACCTACGGGCAGTACTTC.

This clonotype appeared once. The chain is built from TRBV4-2 and TRBJ2-1; weak D call: TRBD2 (6 bases). The DNA matches TRBJ2-7 better at its end, which makes the J call doubtful. The V gene's germline CDR1 is LGHNA and CDR2 YNFKEQ. This CDR3 region has 18 residues. The CDR3 nucleotides are TGTGCCAGCAGCCCTGGATACTTAGCGGAGGGCTCCTACAATGAGCAGTACTTC. Its protein product is CASSPGYLAEGSYNEQYF.

Only a few counts were recorded for this clonotype. V gene TRBV28 combines with J gene TRBJ2-1; D unclear. From germline, CDR1 is MDHEN and CDR2 SYDVKM. The CDR3 loop spans 16 amino acids. V was cut by 6 bases and J by 0 bases, with 15 bases left in between. The CDR3 is CASSRYESSSYNEQFF. As DNA, the CDR3 is TGTGCCAGCAGCCGTTACGAATCAAGCTCCTACAATGAGCAGTTCTTC.

This clonotype has just a few counts. The rearrangement uses TRBV20-1 and TRBJ1-1; D gene unclear. Germline CDR1 reads DFQATT; CDR2 reads SNEGSKA (reference sequence). Trimming took off 2 bases at V and 5 bases at J, with 12 bases between the two ends. The CDR3 runs to 13 residues. CDR3 nucleotides: TGCAGTGCTAGAAAGGGAGATTGGACTGAAGCTTTCTTT. Residues: CSARKGDWTEAFF.

The chain recombines TRBV6-6 with TRBJ1-5; tentatively, D is TRBD1 (6 bases). Trimming removed 5 bases from V and 0 bases from J, with 11 bases in between. Germline assignment: CDR1 MNHNY and CDR2 SVGAGI (reference sequence). This CDR3 has 15 residues. CDR3 loop: CASSMDRYSNQPQHF. DNA of the CDR3: TGTGCCAGCAGTATGGACAGATATAGCAATCAGCCCCAGCATTTT.

This clonotype was detected ten times or more. The gene calls are TRBV4-1 and TRBJ2-3, with 8 bases fitting TRBD2. This CDR3 region has 16 residues. Germline assignment: CDR1 MGHRA and CDR2 YSYEKL. Losses at the gene ends were 0 bases for V and 1 base for J; bases not matched to a gene: 3. The CDR3 reads CASSQETGGRTDTQYF. The CDR3 DNA reads TGCGCCAGCAGCCAAGAAACGGGAGGGCGCACAGATACGCAGTATTTT.

The CDR3 nucleotides are TGTGCCAGCAGTTTATCGCGAGGGTGGGGGACAGGGGATAATGAGCAGTTCTTC. Translated: CASSLSRGWGTGDNEQFF. The V call is TRBV27, the J call TRBJ2-1; TRBD1 matches 10 bases. The J segment lost 7 bases and the V segment lost 0 bases, leaving 12 bases of the junction unmatched. Germline lookup yields CDR1 MNHEY and CDR2 SMNVEV (reference sequence). This CDR3 has 18 residues.

The sample holds a few counts of this clonotype. The V and J genes are TRBV6-1 and TRBJ2-1, with TRBD1 matching over 12 bases. Germline V gene data show CDR1 as MNHNS and CDR2 as SASEGT. V lost 8 bases, J lost 9 bases, and 11 bases stayed unmatched. The CDR3 has 15 amino acids. CDR3 sequence reads: CASAMSGTGGSEQFF. The CDR3 bases are TGTGCCAGCGCAATGTCTGGGACAGGGGGCAGTGAGCAGTTCTTC.

The chain employs TRBV3-1 and TRBJ2-3; D not certain. The CDR3 totals 13 residues. Deletions cut 0 bases from V and 6 bases from J, with 7 bases between. Germline assignment: CDR1 LGHDT and CDR2 YNNKEL (reference sequence). The chain's CDR3 is CASSQDFSDTQYF. As DNA, the CDR3 is TGTGCCAGCAGCCAAGATTTTTCCGATACGCAGTATTTT.

The J gene is TRBJ2-1, the V gene TRBV24-1; 10 bases fit TRBD1. Unmatched junction bases numbered 1, after V lost 3 bases and J lost 6 bases. Germline CDR1 KGHDR, CDR2 SFDVKD. CDR3 length: 14 residues. The CDR3, as DNA: TGTGCCACCAGTGATCGGGACAGGGGCAATGAGCAGTTCTTC. Its protein is CATSDRDRGNEQFF.

The sample holds one count of this clonotype. This chain connects TRBV5-1 to TRBJ2-3; 8 bases fit TRBD2. Trimming took 10 bases from V and 3 from J; bases not matched to a gene: 7. The CDR3 is made up of 13 amino acids. Germline V CDR1 and CDR2: SGHRS, YFSETQ. The CDR3 coding sequence is TGCGCCGGCAATAGCGGGGCGACAGATACGCAGTATTTT. Translation gives CAGNSGATDTQYF.

V usage is TRBV5-1 and J usage is TRBJ2-1; 11 positions match TRBD2. CDR3 length: 16 residues. Germline values: CDR1 SGHRS, CDR2 YFSETQ. Unmatched junction bases numbered 4, after V lost 5 bases and J lost 0 bases. The CDR3 coding sequence is TGCGCCAGCAGTTCTAGCGGGGGGTCCTCCTACAATGAGCAGTTCTTC. This sequence encodes CASSSSGGSSYNEQFF.

The chain carries TRBV13 and TRBJ1-2; D call uncertain. The CDR3 has 15 amino acids. Germline V gene lookup returns CDR1 PRHDT and CDR2 FYEKMQ (reference sequence). Trimming took 5 bases from V and 4 from J, leaving 17 bases between them. The CDR3 here is CASSLRTRRSYGYTF. In DNA, the CDR3 is TGTGCCAGCAGCCTCCGAACTCGACGTAGCTATGGCTACACCTTC.

This clonotype was observed many times. The V gene is TRBV20-1, the J gene TRBJ2-5, with 7 bases matching TRBD2. The CDR3 has 14 residues. V shed 3 bases, J shed 5 bases, and the junction held 9 bases outside the gene matches. The germline gives CDR1 DFQATT, CDR2 SNEGSKA (reference sequence). The CDR3 DNA reads as TGCAGTGCTAGTCCGCGGGAGTTCGACGAGACCCAGTACTTC. Its translation is CSASPREFDETQYF.

The chain combines TRBV6-5 with TRBJ2-5; D possibly matches TRBD1 or TRBD2 (5 bases each). Matching the DNA end better, TRBJ2-7 makes the J call doubtful. Per the germline V gene, CDR1 is MNHEY and CDR2 is SVGAGI. The CDR3 is made up of 14 amino acids. CDR3 sequence (DNA): TGTGCCAGCAGTTTCTTTTCAGGGAGCTACGAGCAGTACTTC. Translation: CASSFFSGSYEQYF.

This chain links TRBV7-3 with TRBJ2-3; no firm D call. The V and J ends lost 0 bases and 5 bases respectively, with 9 bases between them. The CDR3 length is 14 residues. CDR1 and CDR2 (germline): SGHTA, FQGTGA. As DNA, the CDR3 is TGTGCCAGCAGCTTAACTATCTTTGGAGATACGCAGTATTTT. As protein: CASSLTIFGDTQYF.

The chain is built from TRBV3-1 and TRBJ1-4; D unclear. CDR3 size: 12 residues. The ends were cut back, 2 bases at V and 3 bases at J, with 1 base in the middle. Germline V gene data show CDR1 as LGHDT and CDR2 as YNNKEL (reference sequence). CDR3 nucleotides: TGTGCCAGCAGCCAACCTAATGAAAAACTGTTTTTT. Translated: CASSQPNEKLFF. Full variable domain (outside the CDR3, taken from reference TRBV3-1 and TRBJ1-4): DTAVSQTPKYLVTQMGNDKSIKCEQNLGHDTMYWYKQDSKKFLKIMFSYNNKELIINETVPNRFSPKSPDKAHLNLHINSLELGDSAVYFCASSQPNEKLFFGSGTQLSVL.

This clonotype was seen only a few times. The chain is built from TRBV7-2 and TRBJ2-1; D gene unclear. The CDR3 sequence is 15 residues long. V was trimmed by 0 bases and J by 2 bases, leaving 8 bases between them. Per the germline V gene, CDR1 is SGHTA and CDR2 is FQGNSA. The CDR3 DNA reads as TGTGCCAGCAGCTTAGCGACTCCACCCTACAATGAGCAGTTCTTC. Translating it yields CASSLATPPYNEQFF.

The CDR3 sequence: CASSLGPYEQFF. CDR3 in DNA: TGTGCCAGCAGCTTAGGTCCTTATGAGCAGTTCTTC. The chain joins TRBV11-2 to TRBJ2-1; no definite D call. This CDR3 is 12 amino acids long. Trimming stripped 1 base from V and 8 bases from J, with 6 bases between. Germline V gene data show CDR1 as SGHAT and CDR2 as FQNNGV. The variable domain in full, with the rest retrieved from reference TRBV11-2 and TRBJ2-1, is EAGVAQSPRYKIIEKRQSVAFWCNPISGHATLYWYQQILGQGPKLLIQFQNNGVVDDSQLPKDRFSAERLKGVDSTLKIQPAKLEDSAVYLCASSLGPYEQFFGPGTRLTVL.

As for this clonotype: A much larger clone lies a single base off, so this may be a read error. The CDR3 DNA reads TGTGCCAGCAGTTTAGGAGGGGACCTTAATGAAAAACGGTTTTTT. It translates to CASSLGGDLNEKRFF. V and J are TRBV12-3 or TRBV12-4 and TRBJ1-4; TRBD1 is a possible D gene (5 bases). This CDR3 spans 15 amino acids.